A selection of T cell receptor beta chains follows, all from one sample in a study of T cell clusters in autoimmune cytopenias. After re-calling the multiplex PCR reads, TCRdb lists one entry per CDR3 protein, DNA absent. The specimen's table records more than 6,500 distinct CDR3 sequences. The sequencing input was peripheral blood. The source is a human donor with an autoimmune cytopenia or autoimmune hepatitis (not recorded which). Both conserved end residues are part of each CDR3. The size of a clone is reported for some rows only, either as once, few or many, or as a class for expanded clones.

clone_size j_call v_call cdr3_aa
NA TRBJ1-2 TRBV11-2 CASILLAGTNYGYTF
NA TRBJ2-7 TRBV30 CASGGPAYEQYF
NA TRBJ1-6 TRBV19 CASSKTGWSPLHF
NA TRBJ1-3 TRBV18 CASSPSQAQNTIYF
medium-sized TRBJ2-1 TRBV27 CASSSPQRGADNEQFF
NA TRBJ2-7 TRBV20-1 CSPTSLYEQYF
NA TRBJ2-7 TRBV5-6 CASSLGQDLSYEQYF
medium-sized TRBJ2-7 TRBV6-5 CASCRVSSGEQYF
medium-sized TRBJ2-1 TRBV19 CASSWSSYEQFF
NA TRBJ1-3 TRBV6-1 CASSNDPLVGNTIYF
NA TRBJ2-1 TRBV21-1 CASSKARRQFLNEQFF
NA TRBJ2-7 TRBV11-1 CASRPDVKAYEQYF
NA TRBJ2-3 TRBV18 CASSPPGEGTDTQYF
NA TRBJ2-2 TRBV5-4 CASSLSKHRVSGELFF
medium-sized TRBJ2-7 TRBV10-3 CAISLQAGDEQYF
NA TRBJ1-2 TRBV7-9 CASSPTHYNYGYTF
NA TRBJ2-3 TRBV27 CASKRASGEITDTQYF
NA TRBJ1-1 TRBV6-5 CASSYSSRGNTEAFF
medium-sized TRBJ2-3 TRBV7-6 CASSFAGGPADTQYF
medium-sized TRBJ2-1 TRBV12-3/TRBV12-4 CASSLEGAYNEQFF
NA TRBJ2-7 TRBV6-2/TRBV6-3 CASSYRQGPYEQYF